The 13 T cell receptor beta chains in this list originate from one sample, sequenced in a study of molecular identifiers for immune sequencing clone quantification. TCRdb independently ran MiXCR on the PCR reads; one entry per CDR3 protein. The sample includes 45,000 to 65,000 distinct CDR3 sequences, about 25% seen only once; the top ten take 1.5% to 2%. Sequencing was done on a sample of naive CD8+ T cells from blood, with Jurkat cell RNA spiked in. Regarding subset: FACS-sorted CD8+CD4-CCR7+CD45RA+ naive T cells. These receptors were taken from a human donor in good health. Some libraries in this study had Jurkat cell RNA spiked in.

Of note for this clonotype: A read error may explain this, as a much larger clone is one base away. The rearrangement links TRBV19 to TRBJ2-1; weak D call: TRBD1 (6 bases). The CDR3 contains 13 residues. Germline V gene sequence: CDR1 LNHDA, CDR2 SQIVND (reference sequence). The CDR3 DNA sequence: TGTGCCAGTAGTAGGACAGACTACAATGAGCGGTTCTTC. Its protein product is CASSRTDYNERFF.

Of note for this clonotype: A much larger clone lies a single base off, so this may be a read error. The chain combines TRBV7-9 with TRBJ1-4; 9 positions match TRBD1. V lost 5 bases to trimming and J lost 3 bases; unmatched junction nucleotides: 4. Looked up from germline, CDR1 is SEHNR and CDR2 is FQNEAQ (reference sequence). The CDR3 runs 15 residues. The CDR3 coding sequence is TGTGCCAGCAGCCGAGGACAGGGGCCTAATGAAAAACTGTTTTTT. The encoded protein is CASSRGQGPNEKLFF.

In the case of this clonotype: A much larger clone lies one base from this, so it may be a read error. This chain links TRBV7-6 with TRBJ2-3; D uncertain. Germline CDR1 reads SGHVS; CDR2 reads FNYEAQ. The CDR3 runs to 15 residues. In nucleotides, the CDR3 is TGTGCCAGCAGCTTAGTAAAAGCTTACACAGATAAGCAGTATTTT. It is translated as CASSLVKAYTDKQYF.

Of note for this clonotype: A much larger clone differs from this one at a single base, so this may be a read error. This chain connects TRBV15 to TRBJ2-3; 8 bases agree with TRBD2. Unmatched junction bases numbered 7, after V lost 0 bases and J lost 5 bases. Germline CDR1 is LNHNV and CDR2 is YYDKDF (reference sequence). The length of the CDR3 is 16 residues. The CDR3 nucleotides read TGTGCCACCAGCAGAGATGGGCGGGGGGTTGTAGATACGCAGTATTTT. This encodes CATSRDGRGVVDTQYF.

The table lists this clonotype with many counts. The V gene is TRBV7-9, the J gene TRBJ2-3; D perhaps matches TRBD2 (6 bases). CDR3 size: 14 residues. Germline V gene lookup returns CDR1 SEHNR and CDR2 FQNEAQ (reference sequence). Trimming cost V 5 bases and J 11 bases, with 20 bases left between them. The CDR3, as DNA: TGTGCCAGCAGCCCCCCCGTTGGGTTGGGGGGGCAGTATTTT. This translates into CASSPPVGLGGQYF.

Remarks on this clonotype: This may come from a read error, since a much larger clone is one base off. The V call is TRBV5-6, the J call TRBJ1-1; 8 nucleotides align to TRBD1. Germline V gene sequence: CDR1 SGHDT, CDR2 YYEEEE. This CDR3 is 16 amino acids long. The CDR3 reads CASTLDREEANTEAFF. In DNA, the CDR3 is TGTGCCAGCACCTTGGACAGGGAAGAGGCGAACACTGAAGCTTTCTTT.

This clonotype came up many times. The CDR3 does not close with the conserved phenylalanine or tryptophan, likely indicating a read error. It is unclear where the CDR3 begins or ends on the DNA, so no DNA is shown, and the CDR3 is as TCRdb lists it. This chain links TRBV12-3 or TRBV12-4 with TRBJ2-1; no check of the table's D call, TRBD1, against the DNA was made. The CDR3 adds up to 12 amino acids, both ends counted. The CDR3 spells CASSLLGAPAIS.

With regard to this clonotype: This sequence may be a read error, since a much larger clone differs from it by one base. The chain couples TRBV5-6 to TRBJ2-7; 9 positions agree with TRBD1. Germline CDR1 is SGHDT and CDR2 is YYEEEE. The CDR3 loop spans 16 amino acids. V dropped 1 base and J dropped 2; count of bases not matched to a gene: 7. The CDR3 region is CASSLKGQGIPYEQYF. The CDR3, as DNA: TGTGCCAGCAGCTTGAAGGGACAGGGCATCCCCTACGAGCAGTACTTC.

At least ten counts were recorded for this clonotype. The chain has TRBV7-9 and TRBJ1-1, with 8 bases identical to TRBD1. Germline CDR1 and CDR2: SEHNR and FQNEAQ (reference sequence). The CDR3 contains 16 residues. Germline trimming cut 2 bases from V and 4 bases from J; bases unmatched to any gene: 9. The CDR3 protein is CASSLSLQGGRTEAFF. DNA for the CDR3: TGTGCCAGCAGCTTATCCCTACAGGGGGGGCGCACTGAAGCTTTCTTT.

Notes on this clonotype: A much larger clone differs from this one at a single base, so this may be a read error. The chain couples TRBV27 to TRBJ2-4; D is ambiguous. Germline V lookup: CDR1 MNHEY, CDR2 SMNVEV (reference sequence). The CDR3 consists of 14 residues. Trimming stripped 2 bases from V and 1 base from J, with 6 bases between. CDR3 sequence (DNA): TGTGCCAGCAGTTTAGGGAATGCCAAAAACATTCAGTACTTC. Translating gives CASSLGNAKNIQYF.

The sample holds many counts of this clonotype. The CDR3 nucleotides are TGCAGCGGCGGACAGTTAGCTGAAGCTTTCTTT. It encodes CSGGQLAEAFF. The V call is TRBV29-1, the J call TRBJ1-1, with D perhaps matching TRBD1 (6 bases). The germline V and J ends were trimmed by 7 bases and 6 bases, with 12 bases remaining between them. CDR1 and CDR2 from the germline V gene are SQVTM and ANQGSEA. The CDR3 runs 11 residues.

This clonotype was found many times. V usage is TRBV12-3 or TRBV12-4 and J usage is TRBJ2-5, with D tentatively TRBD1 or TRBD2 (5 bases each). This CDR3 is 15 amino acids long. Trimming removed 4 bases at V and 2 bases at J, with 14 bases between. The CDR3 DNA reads TGTGCCAGCAGTTGGGCGGGCAGGGCACAAGAGACCCAGTACTTC. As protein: CASSWAGRAQETQYF.

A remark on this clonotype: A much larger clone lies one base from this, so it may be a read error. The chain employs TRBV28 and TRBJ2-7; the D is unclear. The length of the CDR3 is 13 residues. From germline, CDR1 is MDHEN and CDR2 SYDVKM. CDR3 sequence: CASSFENGYEPYF. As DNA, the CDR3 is TGTGCCAGCAGTTTTGAGAACGGCTACGAGCCGTACTTC.